These T cell receptor beta chains were read from a single sample in a study of blood T cell repertoires in COVID-19. TCRdb's table, derived via immunoSEQ multiplex PCR, lists solely in-frame clones and lacks some. The sample shows about 49,000 clones, 81% of them seen only once. Sequenced material: peripheral blood. Receptors originate from a woman aged 80 or over with COVID-19, enrolled during active disease. Each CDR3 is given without its conserved first and last residue. Fields, in order: CDR3 protein, D gene, V gene. The D gene is left open where the match is weak.

cdr3_aa: ASSPARANEQF; d_call: NA; v_call: TRBV27
cdr3_aa: ASNNRRGEKLF; d_call: NA; v_call: TRBV12-3/TRBV12-4
cdr3_aa: ASSLGGVYEQY; d_call: NA; v_call: TRBV28
cdr3_aa: ASSLAQVAGAYEQY; d_call: TRBD2; v_call: TRBV7-2
cdr3_aa: ASSQGVGSLNEQF; d_call: NA; v_call: TRBV3-1/TRBV3-2
cdr3_aa: ASSPTGGDGYT; d_call: TRBD1; v_call: TRBV6-5
cdr3_aa: ASSGTSGTLEQF; d_call: TRBD2; v_call: TRBV2
cdr3_aa: AWSLLGSTYYEQY; d_call: NA; v_call: TRBV30
cdr3_aa: ASSPLDKSTDTQY; d_call: NA; v_call: TRBV18
cdr3_aa: ATKREVVNSEQF; d_call: NA; v_call: TRBV10-2
cdr3_aa: ASSITGGPANYGYT; d_call: TRBD1; v_call: TRBV19
cdr3_aa: ASSEGALGNEQF; d_call: NA; v_call: TRBV2
cdr3_aa: ASRPRGGNQPQH; d_call: NA; v_call: TRBV27
cdr3_aa: ASRSGTGYGYT; d_call: TRBD1; v_call: TRBV28
cdr3_aa: ASSESGLAGGRWLF; d_call: TRBD2; v_call: TRBV28
cdr3_aa: ASSYSGARLGKLF; d_call: NA; v_call: TRBV6-5
cdr3_aa: ASSSEGAGNTEAF; d_call: NA; v_call: TRBV7-3
cdr3_aa: ASSQTGGGNQPQH; d_call: TRBD1; v_call: TRBV5-1
cdr3_aa: TINGEAGVARAAF; d_call: NA; v_call: TRBV10-3
cdr3_aa: ASSSPQQGKTGELF; d_call: NA; v_call: TRBV7-2
cdr3_aa: ASSRPGQGGTGELF; d_call: TRBD1; v_call: TRBV27
cdr3_aa: ASSWGTSAMNAGYEQY; d_call: TRBD2; v_call: TRBV28
cdr3_aa: ASSLGHLTGQEQY; d_call: NA; v_call: TRBV7-2
cdr3_aa: ASSLQGGQPQH; d_call: TRBD1; v_call: TRBV3-1/TRBV3-2
cdr3_aa: ASSRQGDQPQH; d_call: TRBD1; v_call: TRBV7-9
cdr3_aa: ASSYYLLAGGADTQY; d_call: TRBD2; v_call: TRBV13
cdr3_aa: ASTTRDRGREQY; d_call: TRBD1; v_call: TRBV5-5
cdr3_aa: ASSPPDSLGTEAF; d_call: NA; v_call: TRBV18
cdr3_aa: ASSFPIGGRAWGQY; d_call: TRBD2; v_call: TRBV27
cdr3_aa: ASSAGLAASYYNEQF; d_call: TRBD2; v_call: TRBV5-1
cdr3_aa: ASSQTGTSVSGELF; d_call: TRBD2; v_call: TRBV4-1
cdr3_aa: ASSQDFGTANTGELF; d_call: TRBD1; v_call: TRBV3-1/TRBV3-2
cdr3_aa: ASSLAGGPVGTQY; d_call: TRBD2; v_call: TRBV7-2
cdr3_aa: ASSSTQGSYNEQF; d_call: NA; v_call: TRBV5-1
cdr3_aa: ASSPGTSGTNTGELF; d_call: TRBD2; v_call: TRBV5-1
cdr3_aa: ASSRAQGAGTSGEQF; d_call: TRBD2; v_call: TRBV3-1/TRBV3-2
cdr3_aa: ASSSTVNSPLH; d_call: NA; v_call: TRBV7-2
cdr3_aa: ASSQRTQGGGEQF; d_call: NA; v_call: TRBV23-1
cdr3_aa: ASSLGLAGLNTGELF; d_call: TRBD2; v_call: TRBV5-1
cdr3_aa: ASCTGTETYEQY; d_call: TRBD1; v_call: TRBV2
cdr3_aa: ASSERGLVANEKLF; d_call: TRBD1; v_call: TRBV2
cdr3_aa: ASSLDGASSYNEQF; d_call: NA; v_call: TRBV5-1
cdr3_aa: ATSRDGRGAGEKLF; d_call: NA; v_call: TRBV15
cdr3_aa: ASSLRSGASTDTQY; d_call: TRBD2; v_call: TRBV7-6
cdr3_aa: AISQDTYEQY; d_call: NA; v_call: TRBV10-3
cdr3_aa: ASSSTTVKYGYT; d_call: NA; v_call: TRBV3-1/TRBV3-2
cdr3_aa: ASSPGQGNYGYT; d_call: TRBD1; v_call: TRBV5-6
cdr3_aa: ASSPAGTSGGEQF; d_call: TRBD2; v_call: TRBV6-2/TRBV6-3
cdr3_aa: ASSFRRLAGGSEQF; d_call: TRBD2; v_call: TRBV6-2/TRBV6-3
cdr3_aa: ASSPSGVYPNTEAF; d_call: NA; v_call: TRBV5-8
cdr3_aa: ASSLPQGQGNYGYT; d_call: TRBD1; v_call: TRBV28
cdr3_aa: ASSPFTDTQY; d_call: NA; v_call: TRBV7-3
cdr3_aa: ASSRRDRGSNQPQH; d_call: TRBD1; v_call: TRBV7-8
cdr3_aa: ANDRDSNQPQH; d_call: TRBD1; v_call: TRBV10-1
cdr3_aa: ASSSTGELF; d_call: NA; v_call: TRBV18
cdr3_aa: ASSSTLDRGLYGYT; d_call: TRBD1; v_call: TRBV27
cdr3_aa: ASSLSGAGQQETQY; d_call: NA; v_call: TRBV7-3
cdr3_aa: ASRTSGRCTYEQY; d_call: TRBD2; v_call: TRBV10-1
cdr3_aa: ASTEGGRVGEQY; d_call: NA; v_call: TRBV25-1
cdr3_aa: SVEKGQGDNEQF; d_call: TRBD1; v_call: TRBV29-1